These 10 T cell receptor beta chains share one sample of origin, sequenced in a study of blood T cells in healthy people across ages. Then a second PCR, running about 7 to 11 cycles, was carried out with a sample-barcoded 5' primer and a J-beta primer mix. MiXCR was run by TCRdb on the 5' RACE reads, yielding one entry per CDR3 protein. The sample includes about 800,000 distinct CDR3 sequences, roughly 25% of them seen just once. These sequences were also reported in another study, on T cells of mothers and their children.

The sample comprised blood. The origin of the receptors is a boy younger than 18 in good health.

The V gene is TRBV7-9, the J gene TRBJ1-2; D ambiguous. CDR1 is SEHNR and CDR2 is FQNEAQ in the germline V gene (reference sequence). Trimming took off 4 bases at V and 2 bases at J, with 20 bases between the two ends. The CDR3 runs to 17 residues. CDR3 protein: CASSSGPKIDGNYGYTF. For the CDR3, the DNA is TGTGCCAGCAGCTCCGGGCCCAAAATTGACGGAAACTATGGCTACACCTTC.

As concerns this clonotype: The CDR3 carries no conserved terminal phenylalanine or tryptophan, so it likely arises from a read error. The limits of the CDR3 on the DNA are not certain, so only TCRdb's listed CDR3 is given. The chain links TRBV4-3 to TRBJ2-7; no check of the table's D call, TRBD2, against the DNA was made. Including both end residues, the CDR3 is 10 amino acids long. CDR1 and CDR2 (germline): LGHNA, YSLEER. The CDR3 protein is CASSPSGLAG.

Ten or more counts support this clonotype. This chain connects TRBV29-1 to TRBJ2-3; 10 bases align to TRBD1. Germline CDR1 and CDR2: SQVTM and ANQGSEA. The CDR3 runs to 12 residues. V was clipped by 7 bases and J by 6 bases; unmatched bases: 4. CDR3 amino acids: CSARQGADTQYF. In DNA, the CDR3 is TGCAGCGCTCGACAGGGGGCGGATACGCAGTATTTT.

Turning to this clonotype: One end of the junction fails to match germline, which may point to a read error. V usage is TRBV5-1 and J usage is TRBJ1-4, with 8 bases aligning to TRBD1. CDR1 and CDR2 (germline): SGHRS, YFSETQ. The CDR3 contains 14 residues. The CDR3 coding sequence is TGCGCCAGCAGCCTGGACAGGGCTGAAGAAAAATTGTTTTTT. It codes for CASSLDRAEEKLFF.

This chain joins TRBV10-3 and TRBJ1-1; possibly TRBD1 for D (5 bases). CDR1 is ENHRY and CDR2 is SYGVKD in the germline V gene. Trimming shortened V by 6 bases and J by 3 bases, and 20 bases separated the two germline ends. The CDR3 is made up of 16 amino acids. This CDR3 reads CAISEIDSARYTEAFF. The CDR3 bases are TGTGCCATCAGCGAAATCGACAGCGCCCGGTACACTGAAGCTTTCTTT.

The rearrangement uses TRBV7-2 and TRBJ2-3; 8 bases are shared with TRBD2. CDR1 is SGHTA, CDR2 FQGNSA, per germline. V trimming: 2 bases; J trimming: 0 bases; junction bases outside the gene matches: 16. This CDR3 spans 20 amino acids. The CDR3 sequence: CASSLRGWLAGFPSTDTQYF. CDR3 nucleotides: TGTGCCAGCAGCTTAAGGGGGTGGTTAGCGGGGTTCCCAAGCACAGATACGCAGTATTTT.

This clonotype was detected only a few times. The chain's CDR3 is CASSQDWSPLHF. CDR3 DNA: TGCGCCAGCAGCCAAGACTGGTCACCCCTCCACTTT. The chain carries TRBV4-1 and TRBJ1-6; D is ambiguous. The CDR3 is 12 residues long. Germline V gene sequence: CDR1 MGHRA, CDR2 YSYEKL. V lost 0 bases, J lost 10 bases, and 4 bases lay in between.

This CDR3 reads CASSLYGGGKDEQYF. Here the CDR3 DNA reads TGTGCCAGCAGCTTATACGGCGGGGGTAAGGACGAGCAGTACTTC. The rearrangement uses TRBV7-2 and TRBJ2-7, with 7 bases matching TRBD2. The CDR3 length is 15 residues. Germline trimming cut 2 bases from V and 5 bases from J; bases unmatched to any gene: 9. Germline assignment: CDR1 SGHTA and CDR2 FQGNSA. Filled out from reference TRBV7-2 and TRBJ2-7, the complete variable domain reads GAGVSQSPSNKVTEKGKDVELRCDPISGHTALYWYRQSLGQGLEFLIYFQGNSAPDKSGLPSDRFSAERTGGSVSTLTIQRTQQEDSAVYLCASSLYGGGKDEQYFGPGTRLTVT.

This clonotype was seen a handful of times. The junction does not match germline at one end; this may be a read error. The chain carries TRBV20-1 and TRBJ2-7; TRBD1 matches at 9 bases. This CDR3 contains 14 residues. CDR1 is DFQATT, CDR2 SNEGSKA, per germline (reference sequence). CDR3 in amino acids: CSARLPGQGYEQCF. CDR3 DNA: TGCAGTGCTAGATTGCCGGGACAGGGTTACGAGCAGTGCTTC.

This clonotype showed up just a few times. The rearrangement uses TRBV12-3 or TRBV12-4 and TRBJ1-4, with D possibly matching TRBD1 (6 bases). There are 14 residues in the CDR3. Trimming took 6 bases from V and 5 from J, leaving 13 bases between them. This chain's CDR3 is CASRSGTSNEKLFF. CDR3 in DNA: TGTGCCAGCAGGTCCGGGACATCGAATGAAAAACTGTTTTTT.